This passage covers 11 T cell receptor beta chains from one sample sequenced in a study of blood T cells in healthy people across ages. The authors ran a second PCR of about 6 to 11 cycles using a sample-barcoded 5' primer and a J-beta primer mix. TCRdb independently ran MiXCR on the 5' RACE reads; one entry per CDR3 protein. This table holds 1.8 million or so distinct CDR3 sequences, around 40% found once. Sample: blood. Receptor source: a human donor in good health.

Details on this clonotype: One end of the junction varies from germline; a read error may be responsible. DNA for the CDR3: TGTGCCAGCAGCCAACAGGGGGCGGAGGAAAAACGGTTTTTT. Its translation is CASSQQGAEEKRFF. The chain links TRBV7-9 to TRBJ1-4; 9 bases align to TRBD1. Germline V gene data show CDR1 as SEHNR and CDR2 as FQNEAQ (reference sequence). The CDR3 length is 14 residues.

This clonotype has just a few counts. This rearrangement joins TRBV7-9 to TRBJ2-1; unclear D gene. This CDR3 comprises 14 residues. Germline CDR1 and CDR2: SEHNR and FQNEAQ (reference sequence). V was cut by 1 base and J by 8 bases, with 12 bases left in between. CDR3 residues: CASSLVGRFYEQFF. CDR3 DNA sequence: TGTGCCAGCAGCTTAGTCGGGCGGTTCTATGAGCAGTTCTTC. The full variable domain, with the rest looked up from reference TRBV7-9 and TRBJ2-1, is DTGVSQNPRHKITKRGQNVTFRCDPISEHNRLYWYRQTLGQGPEFLTYFQNEAQLEKSRLLSDRFSAERPKGSFSTLEIQRTEQGDSAMYLCASSLVGRFYEQFFGPGTRLTVL.

The gene calls are TRBV20-1 and TRBJ2-5; D gene ambiguous. Germline CDR1 is DFQATT and CDR2 is SNEGSKA (reference sequence). This CDR3 comprises 11 residues. V was trimmed by 4 bases and J by 2 bases, leaving 5 bases between them. CDR3 sequence: CSATQQETQYF. The CDR3 coding sequence is TGCAGTGCTACTCAGCAAGAGACCCAGTACTTC.

CDR3 DNA sequence: TGTGCCATCGGTGCCCGGACAGATCCAACTGAAGCTTTCTTT. It is translated as CAIGARTDPTEAFF. This chain links TRBV10-3 with TRBJ1-1; D is perhaps TRBD1 (6 bases). Germline V gives CDR1 ENHRY, CDR2 SYGVKD. Trimming cost V 8 bases and J 5 bases, with 18 bases left between them. The CDR3 sequence is 14 residues long.

This clonotype appeared once. The chain has TRBV7-9 and TRBJ2-1, with D hard to call. This CDR3 is 16 amino acids long. CDR1 is SEHNR and CDR2 is FQNEAQ in the germline V gene (reference sequence). Trimming took 2 bases from V and 4 from J, leaving 15 bases between them. The CDR3 is CASSLSRVNVYNEQFF. DNA for the CDR3: TGTGCCAGCAGCTTATCCCGGGTAAACGTGTACAATGAGCAGTTCTTC. Full variable domain (outside the CDR3, taken from reference TRBV7-9 and TRBJ2-1): DTGVSQNPRHKITKRGQNVTFRCDPISEHNRLYWYRQTLGQGPEFLTYFQNEAQLEKSRLLSDRFSAERPKGSFSTLEIQRTEQGDSAMYLCASSLSRVNVYNEQFFGPGTRLTVL.

This clonotype has only a few counts. The CDR3: CASSSHPRSSYEQYF. CDR3 DNA sequence: TGTGCCAGCAGCTCACATCCCCGAAGCTCCTACGAGCAGTACTTC. The chain joins TRBV27 to TRBJ2-7; D is unresolved. V was trimmed by 6 bases and J by 0 bases, leaving 15 bases between them. Germline values: CDR1 MNHEY, CDR2 SMNVEV (reference sequence). The CDR3 totals 15 residues.

The CDR3 here is CASRSDSNSPLHF. The CDR3 region has the DNA TGTGCCAGCAGGTCTGACTCGAATTCACCCCTCCACTTT. The chain links TRBV7-9 to TRBJ1-6, with D unresolved. Germline V gives CDR1 SEHNR, CDR2 FQNEAQ (reference sequence). The CDR3 consists of 13 residues. V was trimmed by 6 bases and J by 7 bases, leaving 10 bases between them.

The J gene is TRBJ2-3, the V gene TRBV30, with D hard to call. This CDR3 region has 13 residues. Germline assignment: CDR1 GTSNPN and CDR2 SVGIG (reference sequence). V gave up 0 bases and J gave up 1 base, with 5 bases separating them. The CDR3 protein is CAWSVVGTDTQYF. The CDR3 DNA sequence: TGTGCCTGGAGTGTAGTTGGCACAGATACGCAGTATTTT.

This clonotype has more than one count but fewer than ten. V gene TRBV20-1 combines with J gene TRBJ2-1, with D possibly being TRBD1 or TRBD2 (5 bases each). CDR1 DFQATT and CDR2 SNEGSKA come from the germline V gene (reference sequence). V gave up 7 bases and J gave up 4 bases, with 11 bases separating them. The CDR3 covers 12 residues. The CDR3 spells CSGSWGYNEQFF. The CDR3 coding sequence is TGCAGTGGTTCATGGGGGTACAATGAGCAGTTCTTC.

The rearrangement links TRBV7-2 to TRBJ2-1; the D gene is possibly TRBD2 (7 bases). The V and J ends lost 4 bases and 3 bases respectively, with 13 bases between them. The CDR3 extends over 15 amino acids. Germline assignment: CDR1 SGHTA and CDR2 FQGNSA. The CDR3 spells CASSYGRGDYNEQFF. In DNA form, the CDR3 reads TGTGCCAGCAGCTATGGGAGGGGGGACTACAATGAGCAGTTCTTC.

This CDR3 reads CSARLFGGAYNEQFF. The CDR3 DNA follows: TGCAGTGCTAGACTCTTCGGGGGGGCATACAATGAGCAGTTCTTC. V is TRBV20-1 and J is TRBJ2-1; 8 nucleotides match TRBD2. Germline V gene lookup returns CDR1 DFQATT and CDR2 SNEGSKA (reference sequence). This CDR3 is 15 amino acids long. Losses at the gene ends were 2 bases for V and 4 bases for J; bases not matched to a gene: 7.